This TCR beta chain was recorded in a study of preoperative IRX-2 immunotherapy in early breast cancer. Documented treatment: preoperative locoregional IRX-2 cytokine immunotherapy. Germline V gene data show CDR1 as MDHEN and CDR2 as SYDVKM. The CDR3 has 13 residues. The V end was cut by 8 bases, the J end by 3 bases, with 14 bases between. Measured with immunoSEQ multiplex PCR; TCRdb has only the in-frame clones, and not every one. The sample holds roughly 45,000 clones; less than 95% are singletons and the top ten take around 1.7%. The J gene is TRBJ2-7, the V gene TRBV28, with D uncertain. This sequence was found in a human donor with breast cancer. The input for sequencing was tumor tissue, taken after IRX-2 immunotherapy. The CDR3 spells CASDGAPRYEQYF. CDR3 nucleotides: TGTGCCAGCGACGGAGCGCCGCGCTACGAGCAGTACTTC.